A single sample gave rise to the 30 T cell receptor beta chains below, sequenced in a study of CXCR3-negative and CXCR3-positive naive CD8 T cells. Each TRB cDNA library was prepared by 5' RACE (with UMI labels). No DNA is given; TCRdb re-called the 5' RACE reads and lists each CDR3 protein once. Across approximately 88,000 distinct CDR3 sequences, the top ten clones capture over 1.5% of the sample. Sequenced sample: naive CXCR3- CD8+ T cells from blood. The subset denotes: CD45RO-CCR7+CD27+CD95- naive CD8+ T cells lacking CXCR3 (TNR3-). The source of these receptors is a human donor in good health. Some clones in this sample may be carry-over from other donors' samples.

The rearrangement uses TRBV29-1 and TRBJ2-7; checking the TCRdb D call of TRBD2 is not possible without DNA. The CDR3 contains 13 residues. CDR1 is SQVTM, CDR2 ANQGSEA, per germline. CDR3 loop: CSVGTAGGYEQYF.

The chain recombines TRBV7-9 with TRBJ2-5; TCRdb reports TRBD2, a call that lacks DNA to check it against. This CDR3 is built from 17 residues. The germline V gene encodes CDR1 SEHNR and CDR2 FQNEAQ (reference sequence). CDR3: CASQAWEGLTVEETQYF.

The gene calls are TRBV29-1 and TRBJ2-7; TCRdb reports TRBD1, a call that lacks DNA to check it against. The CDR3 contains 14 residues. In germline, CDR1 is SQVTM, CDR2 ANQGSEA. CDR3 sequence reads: CSVGAGTEAYEQYF.

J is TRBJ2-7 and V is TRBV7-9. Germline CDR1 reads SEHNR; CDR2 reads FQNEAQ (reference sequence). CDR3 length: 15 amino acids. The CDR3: CASSLGDAYSYEQYF.

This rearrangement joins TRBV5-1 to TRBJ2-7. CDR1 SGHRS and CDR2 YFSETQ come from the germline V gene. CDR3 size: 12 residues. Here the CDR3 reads CASSAGTYEQYF.

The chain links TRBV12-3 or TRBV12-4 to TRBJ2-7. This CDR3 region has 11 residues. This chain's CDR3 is CASSHSTEQYF.

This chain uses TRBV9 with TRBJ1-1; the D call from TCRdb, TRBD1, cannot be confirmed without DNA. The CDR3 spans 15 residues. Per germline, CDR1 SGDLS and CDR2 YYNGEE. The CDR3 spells CASSVYDRGNTEAFF.

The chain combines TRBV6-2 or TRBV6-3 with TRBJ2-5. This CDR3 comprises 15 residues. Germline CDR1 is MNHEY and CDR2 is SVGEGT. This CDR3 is CASSLDVHRRETQYF.

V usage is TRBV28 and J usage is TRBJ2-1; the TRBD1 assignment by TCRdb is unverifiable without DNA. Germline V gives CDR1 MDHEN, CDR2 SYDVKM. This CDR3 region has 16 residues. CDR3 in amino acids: CASSSQGHLSYNEQFF.

CDR3 sequence: CASCWGLFYEQYF. The V and J genes are TRBV12-3 or TRBV12-4 and TRBJ2-7. CDR3 size: 13 residues.

The CDR3 sequence: CASSSDWPGGDGYTF. This chain joins TRBV28 and TRBJ1-2; TCRdb calls TRBD1, which cannot be checked without DNA. Per germline, CDR1 MDHEN and CDR2 SYDVKM. The CDR3 runs 15 residues.

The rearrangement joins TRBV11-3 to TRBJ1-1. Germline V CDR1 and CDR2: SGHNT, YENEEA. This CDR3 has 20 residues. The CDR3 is CASSLKVGGALYLENTEAFF.

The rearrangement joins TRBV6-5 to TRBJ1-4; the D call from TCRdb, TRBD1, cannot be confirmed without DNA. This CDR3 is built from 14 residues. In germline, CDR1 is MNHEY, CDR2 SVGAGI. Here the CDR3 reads CASSYSGADEKLFF.

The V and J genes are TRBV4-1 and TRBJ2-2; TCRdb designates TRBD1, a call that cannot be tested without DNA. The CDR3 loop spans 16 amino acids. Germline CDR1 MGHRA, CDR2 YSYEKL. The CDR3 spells CASSQTGQFVPGELFF.

CDR3 in amino acids: CSVEVSGAPYEQYF. The chain joins TRBV29-1 to TRBJ2-7. The CDR3 sequence is 14 residues long. CDR1 and CDR2 from the germline V gene are SQVTM and ANQGSEA.

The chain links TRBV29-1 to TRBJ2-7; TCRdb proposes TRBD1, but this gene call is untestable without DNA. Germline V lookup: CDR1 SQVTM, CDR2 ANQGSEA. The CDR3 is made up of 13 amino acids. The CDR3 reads CSVEEDGAYEQYF.

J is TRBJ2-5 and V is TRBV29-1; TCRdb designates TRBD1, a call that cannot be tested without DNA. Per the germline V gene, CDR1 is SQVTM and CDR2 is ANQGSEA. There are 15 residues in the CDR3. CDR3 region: CSVEIWADNQETQYF.

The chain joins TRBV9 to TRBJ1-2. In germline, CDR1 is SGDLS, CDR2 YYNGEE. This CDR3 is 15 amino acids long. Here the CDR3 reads CASSASGRPIYGYTF.

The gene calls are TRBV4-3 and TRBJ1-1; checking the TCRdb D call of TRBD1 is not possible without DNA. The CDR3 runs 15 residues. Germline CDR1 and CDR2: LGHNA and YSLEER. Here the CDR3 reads CASSQETGRYTEAFF.

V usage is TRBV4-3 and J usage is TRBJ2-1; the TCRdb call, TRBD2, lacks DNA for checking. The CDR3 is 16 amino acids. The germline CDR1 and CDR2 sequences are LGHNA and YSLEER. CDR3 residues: CASSHAPGLPINEQFF.

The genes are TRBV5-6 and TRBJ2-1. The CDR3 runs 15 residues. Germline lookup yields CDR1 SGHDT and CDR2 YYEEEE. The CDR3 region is CASSFSGRSYNEQFF.

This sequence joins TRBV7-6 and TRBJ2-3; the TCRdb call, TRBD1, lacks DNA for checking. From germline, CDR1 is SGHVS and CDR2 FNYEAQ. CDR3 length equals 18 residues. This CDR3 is CASSLVGLGGGGTDTQYF.

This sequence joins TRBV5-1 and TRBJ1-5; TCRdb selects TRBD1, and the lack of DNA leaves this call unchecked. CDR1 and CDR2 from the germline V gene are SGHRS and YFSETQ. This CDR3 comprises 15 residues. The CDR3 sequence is CASSLATGGDQPQHF.

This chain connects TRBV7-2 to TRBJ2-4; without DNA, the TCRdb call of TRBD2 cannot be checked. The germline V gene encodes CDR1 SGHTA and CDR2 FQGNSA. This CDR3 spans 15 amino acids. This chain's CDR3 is CASSQLAGVGDIQYF.

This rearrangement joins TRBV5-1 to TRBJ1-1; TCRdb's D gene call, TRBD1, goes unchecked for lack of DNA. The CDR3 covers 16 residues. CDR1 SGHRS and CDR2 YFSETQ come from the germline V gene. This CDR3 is CASSAGQLGGNTEAFF.

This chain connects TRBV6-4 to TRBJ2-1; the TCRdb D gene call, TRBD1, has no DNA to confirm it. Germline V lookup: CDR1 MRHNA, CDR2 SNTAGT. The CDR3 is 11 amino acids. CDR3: CASSLPRRQFF.

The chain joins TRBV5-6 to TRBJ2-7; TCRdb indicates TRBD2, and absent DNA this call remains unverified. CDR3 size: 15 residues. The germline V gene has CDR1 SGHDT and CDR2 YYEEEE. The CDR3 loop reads CASSFASGNSYEQYF.

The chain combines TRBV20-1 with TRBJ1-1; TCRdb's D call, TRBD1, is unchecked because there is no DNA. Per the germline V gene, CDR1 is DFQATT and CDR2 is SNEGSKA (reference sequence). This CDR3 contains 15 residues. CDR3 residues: CSARGLGGGITEAFF.

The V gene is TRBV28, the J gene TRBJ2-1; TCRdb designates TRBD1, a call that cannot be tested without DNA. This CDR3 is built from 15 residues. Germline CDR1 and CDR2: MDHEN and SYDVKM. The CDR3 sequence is CASSLPGVIRNEQFF.

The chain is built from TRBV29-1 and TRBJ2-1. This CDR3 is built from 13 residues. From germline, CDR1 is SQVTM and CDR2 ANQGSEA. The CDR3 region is CSVTPYLYNEQFF.